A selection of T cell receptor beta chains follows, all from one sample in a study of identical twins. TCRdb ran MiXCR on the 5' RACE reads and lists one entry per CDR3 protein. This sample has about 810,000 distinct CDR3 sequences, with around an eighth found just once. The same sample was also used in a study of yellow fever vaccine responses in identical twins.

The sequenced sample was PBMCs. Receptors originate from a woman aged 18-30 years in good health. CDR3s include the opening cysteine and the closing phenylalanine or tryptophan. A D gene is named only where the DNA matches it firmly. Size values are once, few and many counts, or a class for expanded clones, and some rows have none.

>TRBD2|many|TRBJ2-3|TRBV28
TGTGCCAGCAGCTCCACCTTTGCGGGAGCTGGCACAGATACGCAGTATTTT
CASSSTFAGAGTDTQYF
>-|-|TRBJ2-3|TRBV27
TGTGCCAGCAGTTGGGATCAAAACTCTAGCACAGATACGCAGTATTTT
CASSWDQNSSTDTQYF
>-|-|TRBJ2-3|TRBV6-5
TGTGCCAGCAGTTACTCGAACTACGGAGTCGGCGCAGATACGCAGTATTTT
CASSYSNYGVGADTQYF
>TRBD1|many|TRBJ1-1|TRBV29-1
TGCAGCGTTACTCGAATGGACAGGCTTGAAGCTTTCTTT
CSVTRMDRLEAFF
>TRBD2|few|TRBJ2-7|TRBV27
TGTGCCAGCAGTTGGGTCACTAGCGGGAGATACGAGCAGTACTTC
CASSWVTSGRYEQYF
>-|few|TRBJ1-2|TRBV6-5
TGTGCCAGCAGTTCGGACCTGGGTCGGGACTATGGCTACACCTTC
CASSSDLGRDYGYTF
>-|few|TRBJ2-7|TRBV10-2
TGCGCCAGCAGAGAGGGACGCTCCTACGAGCAGTACTTC
CASREGRSYEQYF
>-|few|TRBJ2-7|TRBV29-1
TGCAGCGCCTGGGGACACGGGAACTCCTACGAGCAGTACTTC
CSAWGHGNSYEQYF
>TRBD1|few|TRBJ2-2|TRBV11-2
TGTGCCAGCAGCTTCCTCCCCGGGGCAGGGGGCTCGAACACCGGGGAGCTGTTTTTT
CASSFLPGAGGSNTGELFF
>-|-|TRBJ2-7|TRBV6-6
TGTGCCAGCAGTACAACCCGGGAGGAGCAGTACTTC
CASSTTREEQYF
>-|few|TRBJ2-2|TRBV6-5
TGTGCCAGCAGTTACTCACGCGGATCCGGGGAGCTGTTTTTT
CASSYSRGSGELFF
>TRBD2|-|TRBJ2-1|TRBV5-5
TGTGCCAGCAGGCTAGCGGGAGTCGGAGACAATGAGCAGTTCTTC
CASRLAGVGDNEQFF
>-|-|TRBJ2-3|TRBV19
TGTGCCACCCACAGGGCTAGCACAGATACGCAGTATTTT
CATHRASTDTQYF
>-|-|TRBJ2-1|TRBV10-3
TGTGCCCCCGAAGTTCGGGGGTATACCAATGAGCAGTTCTTC
CAPEVRGYTNEQFF
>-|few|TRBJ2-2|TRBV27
TGTGCCAGCAGTTTGGAGCGGCTGAACACCGGGGAGCTGTTTTTT
CASSLERLNTGELFF
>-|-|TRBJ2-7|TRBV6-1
TGTGCCAGCGCATCGGACAGCCCTTCCTACGAGCAGTACTTC
CASASDSPSYEQYF
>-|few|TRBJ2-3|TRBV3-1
TGTGCCAGCAGCCCTCGGCGGTGGTCAGATACGCAGTATTTT
CASSPRRWSDTQYF
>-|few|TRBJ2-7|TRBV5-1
TGCGCCAGCAGCCTGGGGCACCAGGTCTACGAGCAGTACTTC
CASSLGHQVYEQYF
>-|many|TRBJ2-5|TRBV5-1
TGCGCCAGCAGCTTGTTGCAGGGGGGAGAGACCCAGTACTTC
CASSLLQGGETQYF
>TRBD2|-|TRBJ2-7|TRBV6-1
TGTGCCAGCAGCATAGCGGGAGGGTCCGGCGAGCAGTACTTC
CASSIAGGSGEQYF
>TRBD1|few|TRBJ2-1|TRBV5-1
TGCGCCAGCAGCTTTACAGGGGGCCTTCGGAATGAGCAGTTCTTC
CASSFTGGLRNEQFF
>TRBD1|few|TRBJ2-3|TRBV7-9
TGTGCCAGCAGCTCCGGGACAGGGGTTTCGGAAGATACGCAGTATTTT
CASSSGTGVSEDTQYF
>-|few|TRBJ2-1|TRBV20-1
TGCAGTGCTAGAGGTCTAAGGGTTCTAGTCAATGAGCAGTTCTTC
CSARGLRVLVNEQFF
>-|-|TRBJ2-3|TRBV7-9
TGTGCCAGCAGCTTAACGCAGCGGCTGAGCACAGATACGCAGTATTTT
CASSLTQRLSTDTQYF
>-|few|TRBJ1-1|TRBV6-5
TGTGCCAGCAGTTACTCATCGGGGGGGGCGTACACTGAAGCTTTCTTT
CASSYSSGGAYTEAFF
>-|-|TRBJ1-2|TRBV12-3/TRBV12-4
TGTGCCGGCAGTCTCCTCGGGGGATCGGATGGCTACACCTTC
CAGSLLGGSDGYTF
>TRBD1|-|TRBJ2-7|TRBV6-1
TGTGCCAGCAGTGCCCCTTCCGGGACAGGGGGAATCTACGAGCAGTACTTC
CASSAPSGTGGIYEQYF
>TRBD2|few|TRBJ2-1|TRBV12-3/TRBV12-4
TGTGCCAGCGAAAATAGCGGGAAGTACAATGAGCAGTTCTTC
CASENSGKYNEQFF
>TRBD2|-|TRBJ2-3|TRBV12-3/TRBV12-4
TGTGCCAGCACCCGGGCTAGCGGGGTCAGCACAGATACGCAGTATTTT
CASTRASGVSTDTQYF
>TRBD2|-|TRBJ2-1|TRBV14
TGTGCCAGCAGCCAAGTGGCTGGAGCGGGGAGGGAGCAGTTCTTC
CASSQVAGAGREQFF
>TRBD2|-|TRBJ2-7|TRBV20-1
TGCAGTGCTAGATGGCCTAGCGGGAGTTACGAGCAGTACTTC
CSARWPSGSYEQYF
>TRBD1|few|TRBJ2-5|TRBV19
TGTGCCAGTAGCCCCTGGGACAGGGGGCCCAATCAAGAGACCCAGTACTTC
CASSPWDRGPNQETQYF
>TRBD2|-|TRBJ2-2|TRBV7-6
TGTGCCAGCAGCCCACGAGGACTAGCCGCGAACACCGGGGAGCTGTTTTTT
CASSPRGLAANTGELFF
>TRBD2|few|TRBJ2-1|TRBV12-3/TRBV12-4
TGTGCCAGCAGTTTTAGGGACTATAACCAAAGTGAGCAGTTCTTC
CASSFRDYNQSEQFF
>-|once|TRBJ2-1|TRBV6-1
TGTGCCAGCAGTGAATTGGGTGCTGGACAAAGAAATGAGCAGTTCTTC
CASSELGAGQRNEQFF